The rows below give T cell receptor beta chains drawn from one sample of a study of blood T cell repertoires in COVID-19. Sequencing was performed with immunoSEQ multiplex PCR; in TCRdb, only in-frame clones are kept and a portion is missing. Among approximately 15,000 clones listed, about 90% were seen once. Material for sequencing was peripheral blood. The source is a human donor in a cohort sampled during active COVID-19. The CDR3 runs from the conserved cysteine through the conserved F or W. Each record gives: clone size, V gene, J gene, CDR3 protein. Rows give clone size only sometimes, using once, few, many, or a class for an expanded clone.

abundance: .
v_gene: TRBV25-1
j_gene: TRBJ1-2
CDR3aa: CASSAGQGAREGYTF

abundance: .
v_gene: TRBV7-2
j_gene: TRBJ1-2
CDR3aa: CASSQNIRDRALTF

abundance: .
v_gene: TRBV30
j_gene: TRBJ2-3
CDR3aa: CAWRRQGSIPDTQYF

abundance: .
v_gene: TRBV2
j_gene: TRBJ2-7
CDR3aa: CASSGQFYEQYF

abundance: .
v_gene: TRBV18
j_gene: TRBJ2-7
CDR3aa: CASSRDRDEQYF

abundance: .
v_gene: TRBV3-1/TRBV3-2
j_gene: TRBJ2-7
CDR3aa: CASSQVRTYEQYF

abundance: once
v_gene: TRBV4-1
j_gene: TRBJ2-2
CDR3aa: CASSRQTSGGGRELFF

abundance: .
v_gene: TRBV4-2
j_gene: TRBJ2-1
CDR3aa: CASSQDREGGFNEQFF

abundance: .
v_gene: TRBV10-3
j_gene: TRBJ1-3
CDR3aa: CAISDLGKSSGNTIYF

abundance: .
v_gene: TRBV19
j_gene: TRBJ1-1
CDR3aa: CASSIGQGIWNTEAFF

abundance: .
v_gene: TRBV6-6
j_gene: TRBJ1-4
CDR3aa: CASTTSSGKLFF

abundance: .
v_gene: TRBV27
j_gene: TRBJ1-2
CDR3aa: CASRPDRRSNYGYTF

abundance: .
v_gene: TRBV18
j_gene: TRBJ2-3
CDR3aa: CASSPPTGQGTTDTQYF

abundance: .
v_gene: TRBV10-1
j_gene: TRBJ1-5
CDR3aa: CASSEGRTQPQHF

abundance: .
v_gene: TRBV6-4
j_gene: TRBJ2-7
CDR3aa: CASSDGGPSLLSSYEQYF

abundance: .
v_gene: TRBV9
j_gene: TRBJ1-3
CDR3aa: CASSVDGGAGNTIYF

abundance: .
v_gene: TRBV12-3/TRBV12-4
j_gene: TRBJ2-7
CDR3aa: CASSSTGSEQYF

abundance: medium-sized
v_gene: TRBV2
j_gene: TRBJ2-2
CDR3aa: CASQGLAGNTGELFF

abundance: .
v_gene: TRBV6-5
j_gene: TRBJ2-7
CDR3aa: CASSRDRTYEQYF

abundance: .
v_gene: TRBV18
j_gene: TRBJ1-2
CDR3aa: CASSQPDSMINYGYTF

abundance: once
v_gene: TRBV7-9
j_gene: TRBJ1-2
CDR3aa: CASSLGREPGYTF

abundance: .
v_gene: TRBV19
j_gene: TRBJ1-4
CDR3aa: CASSIDTAGGNEKLFF

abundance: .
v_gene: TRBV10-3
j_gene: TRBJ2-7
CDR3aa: CAISAGTGGLYEQYF

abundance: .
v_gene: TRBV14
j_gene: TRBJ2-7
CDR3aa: CATTTWDRFHEQYF

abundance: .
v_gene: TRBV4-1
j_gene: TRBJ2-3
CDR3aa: CASSLQGAGDTQYF

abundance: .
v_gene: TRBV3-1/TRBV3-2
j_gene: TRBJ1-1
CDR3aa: CASSQELAGGTIF

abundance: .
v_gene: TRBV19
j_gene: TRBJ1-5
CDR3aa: CASGGGGNQPQHF

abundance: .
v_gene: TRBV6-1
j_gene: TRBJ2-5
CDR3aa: CASSEDTTGSYGETQYF

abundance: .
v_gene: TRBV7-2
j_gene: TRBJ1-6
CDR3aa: CASSLLGVLNSPLHF

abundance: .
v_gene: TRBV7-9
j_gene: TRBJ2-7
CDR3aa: CGATASSSYEQYF

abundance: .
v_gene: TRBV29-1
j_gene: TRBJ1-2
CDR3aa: CSGGGGGYGYTF

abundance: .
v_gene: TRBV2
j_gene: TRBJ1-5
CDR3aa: CASRKSQIGGQPQHF

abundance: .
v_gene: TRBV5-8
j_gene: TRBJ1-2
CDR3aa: CASSLTGSNYGYTF

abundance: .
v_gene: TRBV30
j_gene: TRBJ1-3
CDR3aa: CASTLVSGNTIYF

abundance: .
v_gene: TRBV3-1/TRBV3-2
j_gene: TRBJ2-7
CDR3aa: CASSQDHTGPRYF

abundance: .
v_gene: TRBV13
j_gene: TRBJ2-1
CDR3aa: CASSSPGTGYNEQFF

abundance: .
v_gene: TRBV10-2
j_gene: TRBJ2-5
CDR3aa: CASSESHSSTQYF

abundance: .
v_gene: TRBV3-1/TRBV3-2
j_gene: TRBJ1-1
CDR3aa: CASSQDASTEAFF

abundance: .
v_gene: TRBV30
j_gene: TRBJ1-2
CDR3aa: CAWRPRAVSGYTF

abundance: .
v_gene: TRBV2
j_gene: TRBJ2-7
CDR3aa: CASRLVRGAYEQYF

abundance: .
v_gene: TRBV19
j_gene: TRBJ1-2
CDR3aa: CASSIAGTTRTSNYGYTF

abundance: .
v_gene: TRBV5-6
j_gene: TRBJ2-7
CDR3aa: CASSTGAGIGRSF

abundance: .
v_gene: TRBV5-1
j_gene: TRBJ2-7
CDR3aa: CASSTQGSYEQYF

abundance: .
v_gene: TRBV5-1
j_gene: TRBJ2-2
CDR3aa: CASSSVTSGGAGELFF

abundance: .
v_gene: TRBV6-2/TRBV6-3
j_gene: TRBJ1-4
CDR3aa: CASSPKGVFATNEKLFF

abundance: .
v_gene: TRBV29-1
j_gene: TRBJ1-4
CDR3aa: CSVDDGRKLFF

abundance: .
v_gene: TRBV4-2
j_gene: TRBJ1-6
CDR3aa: CASSRTADYNSPLHF